One sample yielded the 29 T cell receptor beta chains listed below, sequenced in a study of blood T cell repertoires in COVID-19. The table came from immunoSEQ multiplex PCR; TCRdb's copy has only in-frame clones and leaves some out. The sample has fewer than 250,000 clones; approximately 90% are singletons. The sequencing input was peripheral blood. The receptors originated from a man aged 35 to 55 with acute or convalescent COVID-19.

The CDR3 loop reads CASSPYGPGANVLTF. The CDR3, as DNA: TGTGCCAGCAGCCCCTACGGTCCTGGGGCCAACGTCCTGACTTTC. The J gene is TRBJ2-6, the V gene TRBV9; no clear D gene. V lost 4 bases and J 2 bases, leaving 10 bases between the germline ends. CDR3 length equals 15 residues. Germline-derived CDR1 and CDR2 are SGDLS and YYNGEE.

V and J are TRBV28 and TRBJ2-2; no firm D call. Germline lookup yields CDR1 MDHEN and CDR2 SYDVKM. V shed 2 bases and J shed 4 bases, with 2 bases lying between them. The CDR3 loop spans 12 amino acids. The chain's CDR3 is CASSLLTGELFF. CDR3 DNA sequence: TGTGCCAGCAGTTTACTCACCGGGGAGCTGTTTTTT. Together with reference TRBV28 and TRBJ2-2, the CDR3 gives the full variable domain: DVKVTQSSRYLVKRTGEKVFLECVQDMDHENMFWYRQDPGLGLRLIYFSYDVKMKEKGDIPEGYSVSREKKERFSLILESASTNQTSMYLCASSLLTGELFFGEGSRLTVL.

CDR3 protein: CASSLERTLNTEAFF. For the CDR3, the DNA is TGCGCCAGCAGCTTGGAGCGGACCCTGAACACTGAAGCTTTCTTT. The chain joins TRBV5-1 to TRBJ1-1; D is unresolved. This CDR3 contains 15 residues. The V gene lost 0 bases and the J gene lost 0 bases, with 9 bases spanning the gap. Germline V CDR1 and CDR2: SGHRS, YFSETQ.

The chain recombines TRBV5-6 with TRBJ2-7; unclear D gene. V gave up 1 base and J gave up 0 bases, with 8 bases separating them. The CDR3 covers 14 residues. Germline V CDR1 and CDR2: SGHDT, YYEEEE. CDR3 residues: CASSLYSPSYEQYF. The CDR3 DNA reads TGTGCCAGCAGCTTGTACAGCCCCTCCTACGAGCAGTACTTC.

The V call is TRBV10-2, the J call TRBJ1-1; D might be TRBD1 (5 bases). Germline V gives CDR1 WSHSY, CDR2 SAAADI. V was cut by 1 base and J by 5 bases, with 14 bases left in between. CDR3 length: 15 amino acids. The DNA of the CDR3 is TGCGCCAGCAGTGAGTTTCCGGATGGGGGGACTGAAGCTTTCTTT. Protein: CASSEFPDGGTEAFF.

This CDR3 reads CASSSRGYYTF. CDR3 in DNA: TGTGCCAGCAGCTCTAGGGGGTACTACACCTTC. The chain combines TRBV9 with TRBJ1-2; TRBD1 might be the D (6 bases). CDR1 and CDR2 from the germline V gene are SGDLS and YYNGEE. V was pared by 4 bases and J by 10 bases, with 11 bases between. This CDR3 comprises 11 residues.

V and J are TRBV27 and TRBJ1-6; unclear D gene. Deletions cut 1 base from V and 8 bases from J, with 15 bases between. This CDR3 is 16 amino acids long. Germline V gives CDR1 MNHEY, CDR2 SMNVEV (reference sequence). CDR3: CASSLLTGSSDSPLHF. DNA for the CDR3: TGTGCCAGCAGTTTATTAACGGGGAGTAGTGATTCACCCCTCCACTTT.

The chain carries TRBV7-9 and TRBJ1-5, with D possibly matching TRBD1 (5 bases). CDR1 is SEHNR and CDR2 is FQNEAQ in the germline V gene (reference sequence). Trimming took off 0 bases at V and 0 bases at J, with 12 bases between the two ends. The CDR3 runs 17 residues. CDR3 nucleotide sequence: TGTGCCAGCAGCTTAGCCTTTCAGGGTAATAGCAATCAGCCCCAGCATTTT. The encoded protein is CASSLAFQGNSNQPQHF.

The chain combines TRBV2 with TRBJ2-7, with D possibly matching TRBD1 (6 bases). From germline, CDR1 is SNHLY and CDR2 FYNNEI. V shed 6 bases and J shed 0 bases, with 12 bases lying between them. This CDR3 region has 14 residues. CDR3 DNA sequence: TGTGCCAGCAGGTCGGGACAACCCTCCTACGAGCAGTACTTC. This translates into CASRSGQPSYEQYF.

The V call is TRBV6-5, the J call TRBJ2-7; maybe TRBD2 (6 bases). This CDR3 region has 13 residues. With 0 bases removed from V and 6 bases from J, the gap between germline ends came to 9 bases. CDR1 and CDR2 (germline): MNHEY, SVGAGI. CDR3 DNA: TGTGCCAGCAGTTACTCCGGGGGTAGCGAGCAGTACTTC. Residues: CASSYSGGSEQYF.

The chain has TRBV30 and TRBJ1-5; D gene uncertain. There are 13 residues in the CDR3. CDR1 and CDR2 from the germline V gene are GTSNPN and SVGIG (reference sequence). Trimming removed 0 bases at V and 6 bases at J, with 9 bases between. The DNA for the CDR3 is TGTGCCTGGAGTGTACGAGAGAGTCAGCCCCAGCATTTT. Protein product: CAWSVRESQPQHF.

This clone was seen more than once but under ten times. The chain recombines TRBV5-1 with TRBJ2-3, with D maybe TRBD1 (5 bases). This CDR3 comprises 14 residues. Germline V gene data show CDR1 as SGHRS and CDR2 as YFSETQ. V gave up 4 bases and J gave up 1 base, with 10 bases separating them. Here the CDR3 reads CASSGSTGTDTQYF. As DNA, the CDR3 is TGCGCCAGCAGCGGATCGACAGGCACAGATACGCAGTATTTT.

V gene TRBV27 combines with J gene TRBJ2-5, with 9 bases aligning to TRBD2. The germline CDR1 and CDR2 sequences are MNHEY and SMNVEV (reference sequence). This CDR3 region has 14 residues. V gave up 6 bases and J gave up 2 bases; unmatched junction bases: 4. CDR3 nucleotides: TGTGCCAGCAGACTAGCGGGCAGACAAGAGACCCAGTACTTC. This encodes CASRLAGRQETQYF.

The rearrangement links TRBV7-9 to TRBJ2-7; D may be TRBD2 (5 bases). Trimming took 3 bases from V and 5 from J, leaving 8 bases between them. The CDR3 runs to 12 residues. CDR1 is SEHNR, CDR2 FQNEAQ, per germline (reference sequence). CDR3 sequence (DNA): TGTGCCAGCAGCTTTGGGAGAAACGAGCAGTACTTC. Protein sequence: CASSFGRNEQYF.

The rearrangement uses TRBV6-2 or TRBV6-3 and TRBJ2-7, with 9 bases that match TRBD2. CDR1 MNHEY and CDR2 SVGEGT come from the germline V gene. The CDR3 length is 17 residues. Trimming took 3 bases from V and 3 from J; bases not matched to a gene: 12. The chain's CDR3 is CASSYFGGRALFYEQYF. CDR3 sequence (DNA): TGTGCCAGCAGTTATTTTGGCGGGAGGGCTCTATTCTACGAGCAGTACTTC.

The chain is built from TRBV9 and TRBJ1-2; D is ambiguous. This CDR3 region has 12 residues. Trimming took off 2 bases at V and 4 bases at J, with 6 bases between the two ends. Germline V gives CDR1 SGDLS, CDR2 YYNGEE. The CDR3 DNA follows: TGTGCCAGCAGCGTGCAGTCCTATGGCTACACCTTC. Translated, it gives CASSVQSYGYTF.

The V and J genes are TRBV11-3 and TRBJ2-1; 7 nucleotides match TRBD2. The CDR3 extends over 16 amino acids. The J segment lost 4 bases and the V segment lost 2 bases, leaving 8 bases of the junction unmatched. Germline V gene data show CDR1 as SGHNT and CDR2 as YENEEA. DNA of the CDR3: TGTGCCAGCAGCTTATCCCTAACTAGCGTTTACAATGAGCAGTTCTTC. It encodes CASSLSLTSVYNEQFF.

This clone was detected once. CDR3: CASSVVLAGVGEQFF. Written as DNA, the CDR3 is TGTGCCAGCAGCGTAGTATTGGCGGGAGTGGGTGAGCAGTTCTTC. The rearrangement joins TRBV9 to TRBJ2-1; 7 bases map to TRBD2. J gave up 9 bases and V 0 bases, and 9 bases lay outside the gene matches. Germline V gene data show CDR1 as SGDLS and CDR2 as YYNGEE. CDR3 size: 15 residues.

The genes are TRBV14 and TRBJ2-2; maybe TRBD1 (5 bases). From germline, CDR1 is SGHDN and CDR2 FVKESK. The CDR3 extends over 16 amino acids. Trimming removed 4 bases from V and 7 bases from J, with 19 bases in between. CDR3: CASSPLQGPKNGELFF. CDR3 nucleotide sequence: TGTGCCAGCAGCCCCCTGCAGGGTCCAAAGAACGGGGAGCTGTTTTTT.

The chain employs TRBV9 and TRBJ2-5, with D possibly TRBD2 on 5 matching bases. The length of the CDR3 is 14 residues. Germline CDR1 and CDR2: SGDLS and YYNGEE. Trimming cost V 0 bases and J 2 bases, with 8 bases left between them. CDR3 region: CASSVELVQETQYF. The DNA for the CDR3 is TGTGCCAGCAGCGTAGAACTAGTTCAAGAGACCCAGTACTTC.

V is TRBV6-2 or TRBV6-3 and J is TRBJ2-1; a possible D gene is TRBD2 (5 bases). The CDR3 runs to 15 residues. With 3 bases removed from V and 2 bases from J, the gap between germline ends came to 11 bases. Germline CDR1 MNHEY, CDR2 SVGEGT. In DNA form, the CDR3 reads TGTGCCAGCAGTTATTTGGGGAGCACCTACAATGAGCAGTTCTTC. This sequence encodes CASSYLGSTYNEQFF.

The gene calls are TRBV19 and TRBJ1-1; tentatively, D is TRBD1 (6 bases). This CDR3 has 15 residues. Germline values: CDR1 LNHDA, CDR2 SQIVND (reference sequence). V was clipped by 6 bases and J by 3 bases, with 17 bases between them. CDR3 protein: CASRGGRGADTEAFF. In nucleotides, the CDR3 is TGTGCCAGTAGGGGAGGGCGGGGGGCGGACACTGAAGCTTTCTTT.

This clone is a singleton in its sample. This chain uses TRBV9 with TRBJ1-2; D call uncertain. CDR1 and CDR2 (germline): SGDLS, YYNGEE. The V and J ends lost 4 bases and 4 bases respectively, with 20 bases between them. The CDR3 sequence is 16 residues long. The CDR3 DNA follows: TGTGCCAGCAGCCCTCCCGGCGGTGGCTCATTCTATGGCTACACCTTC. It codes for CASSPPGGGSFYGYTF.

The V call is TRBV7-9, the J call TRBJ2-1, with D unclear. V dropped 5 bases and J dropped 4 bases, with 6 bases sitting between them. The CDR3 contains 12 residues. Germline CDR1 SEHNR, CDR2 FQNEAQ (reference sequence). The CDR3 coding sequence is TGTGCCAGCAGCCCTAATTACAATGAGCAGTTCTTC. Amino acids: CASSPNYNEQFF.

The chain has TRBV27 and TRBJ1-2; 10 positions agree with TRBD1. Germline-derived CDR1 and CDR2 are MNHEY and SMNVEV (reference sequence). The V and J ends lost 5 bases and 0 bases, in that order; junction bases with no gene match: 3. The CDR3 runs 15 residues. The CDR3 sequence: CASSRDRGPNYGYTF. DNA for the CDR3: TGTGCCAGCAGTCGGGACAGGGGCCCTAACTATGGCTACACCTTC.

The J gene is TRBJ2-1, the V gene TRBV4-3; perhaps TRBD2 as D (5 bases). CDR1 LGHNA and CDR2 YSLEER come from the germline V gene. The CDR3 has 13 residues. V lost 2 bases, J lost 11 bases, and 13 bases lay in between. CDR3 DNA: TGCGCCAGCAGCCAACTGGAAGGGAGAAAGCAGTTCTTC. Translated: CASSQLEGRKQFF.

The rearrangement uses TRBV20-1 and TRBJ2-3; D perhaps matches TRBD2 (6 bases). Between the trimmed V and J ends, which lost 3 bases and 7 bases, there was a span of 14 bases. This CDR3 spans 13 amino acids. Germline CDR1 and CDR2: DFQATT and SNEGSKA (reference sequence). The CDR3 DNA is TGCAGTGCTAGTGGGGACTCCATCAATACGCAGTATTTT. This codes for CSASGDSINTQYF.

The chain joins TRBV5-4 to TRBJ2-3; TRBD2 matches at 7 bases. Germline assignment: CDR1 SGHNT and CDR2 YYREEE (reference sequence). Trimming at V came to 0 bases and at J to 1 base, leaving 5 bases not matched to a gene. The CDR3 spans 16 residues. CDR3: CASSLEDLAGTDTQYF. CDR3 in DNA: TGTGCCAGCAGCTTGGAAGACCTAGCGGGCACAGATACGCAGTATTTT.

For the CDR3, the DNA is TGTGCCAGTAGTACCCCGCCCGGACTGTCCTCCTACGAGCAGTACTTC. It specifies CASSTPPGLSSYEQYF. The V and J genes are TRBV19 and TRBJ2-7, with a weak D call TRBD2 (5 bases). Germline CDR1 reads LNHDA; CDR2 reads SQIVND (reference sequence). The CDR3 is 16 amino acids. V was shortened by 4 bases and J by 0 bases, with 16 bases between the two germline ends.